The sequence of this T cell receptor beta chain was determined in a study of shared T cell receptors in the human thymus. Produced via immunoSEQ multiplex PCR; TCRdb's table is partial and in-frame only. The data hold more than 550,000 clones, with roughly 86% observed a single time. The V segment lost 1 base and the J segment 2 bases; nucleotides outside the gene matches: 8. The germline V gene encodes CDR1 MNHEY and CDR2 SVGAGI. The length of the CDR3 is 16 residues. The same specimen was also included in a second study, on human thymus T cells. Per that paper: Blood and thymic repertoires both appeared biased in V and J gene usage. Unrelated individuals had highly overlapping thymic repertoires, as reported in related research.

Sequenced sample: thymocytes. The V call is TRBV6-5, the J call TRBJ2-7, with 7 bases aligning to TRBD2. The sequence came from a boy younger than two with a congenital heart defect. Here the CDR3 DNA reads TGTGCCAGCAGTTACTACCACAGAGGGAGGGCCTACGAGCAGTACTTC. Amino acids: CASSYYHRGRAYEQYF.